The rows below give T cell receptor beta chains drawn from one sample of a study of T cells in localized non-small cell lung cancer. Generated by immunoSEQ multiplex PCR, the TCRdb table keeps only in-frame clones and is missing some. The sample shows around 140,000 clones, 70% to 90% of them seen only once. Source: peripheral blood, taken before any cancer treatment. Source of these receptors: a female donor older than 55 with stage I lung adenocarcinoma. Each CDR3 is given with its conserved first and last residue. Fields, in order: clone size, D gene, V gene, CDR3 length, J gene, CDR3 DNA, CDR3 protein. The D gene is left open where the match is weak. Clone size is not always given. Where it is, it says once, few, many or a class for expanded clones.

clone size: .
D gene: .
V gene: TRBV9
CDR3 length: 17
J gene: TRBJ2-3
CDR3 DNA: TGTGCCAGCAGCCCCCTCTCCACGGAAACTAGCACAGATACGCAGTATTTT
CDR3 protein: CASSPLSTETSTDTQYF

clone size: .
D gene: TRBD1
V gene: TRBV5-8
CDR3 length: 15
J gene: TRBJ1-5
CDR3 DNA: TGTGCCAGCAGCGGAACAGGGGGAACAAGTCAGCCCCAGCATTTT
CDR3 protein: CASSGTGGTSQPQHF

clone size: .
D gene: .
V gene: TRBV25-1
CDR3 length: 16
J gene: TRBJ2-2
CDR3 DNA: TGTGCCAGCAGTGACCCTCAGACGGCGAACACCGGGGAGCTGTTTTTT
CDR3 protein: CASSDPQTANTGELFF

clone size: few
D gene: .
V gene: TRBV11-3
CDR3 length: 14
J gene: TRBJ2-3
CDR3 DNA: TGTGCCAGCAGCTCGTCACAGCTTCCAGATACGCAGTATTTT
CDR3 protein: CASSSSQLPDTQYF

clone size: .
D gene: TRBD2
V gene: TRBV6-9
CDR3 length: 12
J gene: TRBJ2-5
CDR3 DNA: TGTGCCAGCAGTCCGGGACTAGCGGAGAGGTACTTC
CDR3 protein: CASSPGLAERYF

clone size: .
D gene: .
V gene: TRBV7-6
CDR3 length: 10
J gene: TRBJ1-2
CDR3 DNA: TGTGCCAGCAGCTTCGGTGGCTACACCTTC
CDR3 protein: CASSFGGYTF

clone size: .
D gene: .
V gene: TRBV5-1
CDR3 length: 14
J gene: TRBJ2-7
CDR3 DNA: TGCGCCAGCAGCCCCGACTGGATCGGATACGAGCAGTACTTC
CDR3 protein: CASSPDWIGYEQYF

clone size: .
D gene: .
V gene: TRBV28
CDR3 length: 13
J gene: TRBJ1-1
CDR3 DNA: TGTGCCAGCAGTTTCTGGAGGGGCACTGAAGCTTTCTTT
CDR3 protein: CASSFWRGTEAFF

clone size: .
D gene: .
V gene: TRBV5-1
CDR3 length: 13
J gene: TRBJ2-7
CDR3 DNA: TGCGCCAGCAGCTTGGAAGGCCTGCTCGAGCAGTACTTC
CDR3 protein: CASSLEGLLEQYF

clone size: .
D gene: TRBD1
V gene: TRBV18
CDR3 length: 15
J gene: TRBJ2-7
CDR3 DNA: TGTGCCAGCTCTATGATCGGGACAGGGGACTACGAGCAGTACTTC
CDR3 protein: CASSMIGTGDYEQYF

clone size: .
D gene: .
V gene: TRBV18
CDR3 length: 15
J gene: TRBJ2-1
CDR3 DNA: TGTGCCAGCTCACCTACGGGAGTTGCCTACAATGAGCAGTTCTTC
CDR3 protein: CASSPTGVAYNEQFF

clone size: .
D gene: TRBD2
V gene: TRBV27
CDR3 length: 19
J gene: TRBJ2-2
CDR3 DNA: TGTGCCAGCAGCGATTGGGGACTAGCGGGAGGGCCTACGACTGGGGAGCTGTTTTTT
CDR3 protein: CASSDWGLAGGPTTGELFF

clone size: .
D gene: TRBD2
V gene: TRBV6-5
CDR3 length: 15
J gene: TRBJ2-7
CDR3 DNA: TGTGCCAGCAGTAGACCTAGCGGGAGGGACTACGAGCAGTACTTC
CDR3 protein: CASSRPSGRDYEQYF

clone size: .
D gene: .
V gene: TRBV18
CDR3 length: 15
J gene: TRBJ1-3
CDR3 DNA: TGTGCCAGCTCACCCTCGCAGGGAGAAGCGGACACCATATATTTT
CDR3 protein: CASSPSQGEADTIYF

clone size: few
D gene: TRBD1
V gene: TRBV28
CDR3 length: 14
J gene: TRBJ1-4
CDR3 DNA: TGTGCCAGCAGTAAAGTACAGGGGTTCGGGAAACTGTTTTTT
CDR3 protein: CASSKVQGFGKLFF

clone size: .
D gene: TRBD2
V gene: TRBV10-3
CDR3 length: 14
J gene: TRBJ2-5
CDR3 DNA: TGTGCCATCAGCCGAGCGGGAGGTAGTGAGACCCAGTACTTC
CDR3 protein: CAISRAGGSETQYF

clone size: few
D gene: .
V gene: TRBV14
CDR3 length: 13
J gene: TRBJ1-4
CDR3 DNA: TGTGCCAGCAGGGGAGGGCATGATGAAAAACTGTTTTTT
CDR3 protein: CASRGGHDEKLFF

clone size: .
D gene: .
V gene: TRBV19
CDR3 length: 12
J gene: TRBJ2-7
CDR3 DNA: TGTGCCAGTAGTGACTCTTTCTACGAGCAGTACTTC
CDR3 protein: CASSDSFYEQYF

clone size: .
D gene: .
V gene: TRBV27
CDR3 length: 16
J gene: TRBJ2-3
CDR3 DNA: TGTGCCAGCCGGGGGTCCGACCGCGGCCGCACAGATACGCAGTATTTT
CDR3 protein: CASRGSDRGRTDTQYF

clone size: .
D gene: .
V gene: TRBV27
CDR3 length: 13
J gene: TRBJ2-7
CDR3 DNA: TGTGCCAGCAACGGTCGGAACTCCTACGAGCAGTACTTC
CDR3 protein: CASNGRNSYEQYF

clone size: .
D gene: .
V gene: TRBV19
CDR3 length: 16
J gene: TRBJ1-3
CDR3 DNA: TGTGCCAGTAGTATAACACAGGGATTATCTGGAAACACCATATATTTT
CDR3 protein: CASSITQGLSGNTIYF

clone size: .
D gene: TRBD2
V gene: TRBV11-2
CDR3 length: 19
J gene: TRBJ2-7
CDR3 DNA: TGTGCCAGCAGCTCTAGTCCCCGTACTAGCGGGTTATCCTCCTACGAGCAGTACTTC
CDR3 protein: CASSSSPRTSGLSSYEQYF

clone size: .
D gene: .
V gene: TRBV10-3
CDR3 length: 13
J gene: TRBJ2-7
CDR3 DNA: TGTGCCATCAGTGAGTCGTGGGGCGACGAGCAGTACTTC
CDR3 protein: CAISESWGDEQYF

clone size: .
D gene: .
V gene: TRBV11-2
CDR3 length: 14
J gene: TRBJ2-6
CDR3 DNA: TGTGCCAGCAGCTTCTCTGCTGGGGCCAACGTCCTGACTTTC
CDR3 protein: CASSFSAGANVLTF

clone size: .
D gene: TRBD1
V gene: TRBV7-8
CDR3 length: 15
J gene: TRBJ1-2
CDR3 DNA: TGTGCCAGCAGCCTCTTACAGGGGGCGCCGGGGGGCTACACCTTC
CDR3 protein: CASSLLQGAPGGYTF

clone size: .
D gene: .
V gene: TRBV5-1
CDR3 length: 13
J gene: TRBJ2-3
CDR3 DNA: TGCGCCAGCAGCTCCAGCCCCACAGATACGCAGTATTTT
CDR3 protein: CASSSSPTDTQYF

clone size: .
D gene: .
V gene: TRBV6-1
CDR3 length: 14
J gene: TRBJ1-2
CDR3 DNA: TGTGCCAGCAGTGAAGTCGAGGACCTCTATGGCTACACCTTC
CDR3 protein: CASSEVEDLYGYTF

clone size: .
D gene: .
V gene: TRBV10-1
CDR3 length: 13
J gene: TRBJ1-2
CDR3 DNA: TGCGCCAGCAGCCCCGCGGGGAACTATGGCTACACCTTC
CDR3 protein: CASSPAGNYGYTF